Following are 15 T cell receptor beta chains from one sample sequenced in a study of cytomegalovirus exposure and HLA in healthy donors. The PCR used 60 Vbeta and 13 Jbeta primers. The protocol was immunoSEQ multiplex PCR, while the TCRdb copy is restricted to in-frame clones and leaves out a portion. The sample shows about 180,000 clones, over 80% of them seen only once. The source material was PBMCs. The receptors were sampled from a girl aged 10 to 17 in good health and CMV-seropositive.

V and J are TRBV4-2 and TRBJ1-1; 8 bases match TRBD1. The V segment lost 0 bases and the J segment 10 bases; nucleotides outside the gene matches: 7. Per the germline V gene, CDR1 is LGHNA and CDR2 is YNFKEQ. This CDR3 is 14 amino acids long. CDR3 in amino acids: CASSQELRGHRAFF. CDR3 sequence (DNA): TGTGCCAGCAGCCAAGAGCTCAGGGGGCATAGAGCTTTCTTT.

The genes are TRBV18 and TRBJ2-3; 10 bases agree with TRBD2. Germline V gene data show CDR1 as KGHSH and CDR2 as LQKENI. Losses at the gene ends were 6 bases for V and 3 bases for J; bases not matched to a gene: 6. The CDR3 is made up of 15 amino acids. CDR3 sequence (DNA): TGTGCCAGCTCCAGGACTAGCGGAGGGACAGATACGCAGTATTTT. Protein sequence: CASSRTSGGTDTQYF.

The J gene is TRBJ2-7, the V gene TRBV28; the D gene is possibly TRBD2 (6 bases). From germline, CDR1 is MDHEN and CDR2 SYDVKM. This CDR3 contains 13 residues. The ends were cut back, 7 bases at V and 0 bases at J, with 10 bases in the middle. The CDR3: CASTSSVSYEQYF. The CDR3 coding sequence is TGTGCCAGCACCTCTAGCGTCTCCTACGAGCAGTACTTC.

This chain uses TRBV19 with TRBJ2-7; 7 bases line up with TRBD1. The CDR3 covers 14 residues. V was clipped by 6 bases and J by 2 bases; unmatched bases: 7. Germline V gene lookup returns CDR1 LNHDA and CDR2 SQIVND (reference sequence). CDR3 loop: CASRPRQGTYEQYF. The CDR3 DNA follows: TGTGCCAGTAGACCTCGACAGGGAACCTACGAGCAGTACTTC. Full variable domain (rest looked up from reference TRBV19 and TRBJ2-7): DGGITQSPKYLFRKEGQNVTLSCEQNLNHDAMYWYRQDPGQGLRLIYYSQIVNDFQKGDIAEGYSVSREKKESFPLTVTSAQKNPTAFYLCASRPRQGTYEQYFGPGTRLTVT.

The chain combines TRBV6-4 with TRBJ2-2; a possible D gene is TRBD1 (5 bases). The germline CDR1 and CDR2 sequences are MRHNA and SNTAGT. V shed 2 bases and J shed 8 bases, with 12 bases lying between them. CDR3 length: 14 amino acids. The CDR3 DNA reads TGTGCCAGCAGTGACCCCAGGGTATCAGGGGAGCTGTTTTTT. Its protein is CASSDPRVSGELFF.

The genes are TRBV5-1 and TRBJ1-2, with 8 bases matching TRBD1. The CDR3 has 15 residues. The ends lost 4 bases at V and 4 bases at J; junction bases unmatched: 9. Germline V gene sequence: CDR1 SGHRS, CDR2 YFSETQ. CDR3 coding DNA: TGCGCCAGCAGCACGGATGCTCAGGGGGCCTATGGCTACACCTTC. Amino acids: CASSTDAQGAYGYTF.

A word on this clone: Additional DNA sequences in this sample encode the identical CDR3. The chain has TRBV5-1 and TRBJ2-3, with 8 nucleotides matching TRBD2. The CDR3 is made up of 15 amino acids. Unmatched junction bases numbered 5, after V lost 0 bases and J lost 5 bases. Germline assignment: CDR1 SGHRS and CDR2 YFSETQ. CDR3 region: CASSLAAGGLDTQYF. CDR3 DNA sequence: TGCGCCAGCAGCTTGGCGGCGGGAGGACTAGATACGCAGTATTTT.

The chain joins TRBV15 to TRBJ2-3; 9 nucleotides align to TRBD1. V lost 1 base to trimming and J lost 5 bases; unmatched junction nucleotides: 4. The CDR3 has 15 amino acids. Germline lookup yields CDR1 LNHNV and CDR2 YYDKDF (reference sequence). CDR3 DNA sequence: TGTGCCACCAGCAGAGGGGGACAGGGACAAGATACGCAGTATTTT. Translation gives CATSRGGQGQDTQYF.

This clone was detected once. V and J are TRBV7-2 and TRBJ2-5; 9 positions match TRBD2. The length of the CDR3 is 15 residues. Trimming took 5 bases from V and 5 from J; bases not matched to a gene: 9. Germline V gene sequence: CDR1 SGHTA, CDR2 FQGNSA. In DNA form, the CDR3 reads TGTGCCAGCAGCCCCGGGGCGGGAGGGCAGGAGACCCAGTACTTC. This translates into CASSPGAGGQETQYF. Complete variable domain (other parts from reference TRBV7-2 and TRBJ2-5): GAGVSQSPSNKVTEKGKDVELRCDPISGHTALYWYRQSLGQGLEFLIYFQGNSAPDKSGLPSDRFSAERTGGSVSTLTIQRTQQEDSAVYLCASSPGAGGQETQYFGPGTRLLVL.

The rearrangement links TRBV30 to TRBJ1-5, with D possibly being TRBD1 (5 bases). The V gene lost 5 bases and the J gene lost 2 bases, with 16 bases spanning the gap. Germline V gene sequence: CDR1 GTSNPN, CDR2 SVGIG (reference sequence). There are 15 residues in the CDR3. For the CDR3, the DNA is TGTGCCTGGGAGAAAAGGGACTTGGGCAATCAGCCCCAGCATTTT. This gives the protein CAWEKRDLGNQPQHF.

The V gene is TRBV27, the J gene TRBJ2-1, with 9 nucleotides matching TRBD2. The CDR3 has 15 amino acids. The V segment lost 7 bases and the J segment 9 bases; nucleotides outside the gene matches: 13. CDR1 is MNHEY and CDR2 is SMNVEV in the germline V gene (reference sequence). CDR3 loop: CASTQIAGVAPEQFF. CDR3 sequence (DNA): TGTGCCAGCACCCAGATAGCGGGAGTCGCGCCTGAGCAGTTCTTC.

This clone was seen a few times. Here the CDR3 DNA reads TGTGCCTGGAGTGGAGGGGGCTCCGGGGCCAACGTCCTGACTTTC. Translating gives CAWSGGGSGANVLTF. The chain carries TRBV30 and TRBJ2-6; 7 bases map to TRBD1. Unmatched junction bases numbered 4, after V lost 1 base and J lost 4 bases. The CDR3 totals 15 residues. Germline CDR1 reads GTSNPN; CDR2 reads SVGIG (reference sequence).

The J gene is TRBJ2-7, the V gene TRBV5-1; D is ambiguous. Germline V gives CDR1 SGHRS, CDR2 YFSETQ. The CDR3 sequence is 11 residues long. V was pared by 4 bases and J by 5 bases, with 7 bases between. CDR3: CASSQAHEQYF. CDR3 sequence (DNA): TGCGCCAGCAGCCAAGCTCACGAGCAGTACTTC. Looking up the rest from reference TRBV5-1 and TRBJ2-7 gives the full variable domain: KAGVTQTPRYLIKTRGQQVTLSCSPISGHRSVSWYQQTPGQGLQFLFEYFSETQRNKGNFPGRFSGRQFSNSRSEMNVSTLELGDSALYLCASSQAHEQYFGPGTRLTVT.

This clone was seen a single time. V is TRBV4-3 and J is TRBJ2-1; 13 bases align to TRBD2. The germline V gene encodes CDR1 LGHNA and CDR2 YSLEER. The CDR3 runs 14 residues. V dropped 8 bases and J dropped 8; count of bases not matched to a gene: 6. CDR3 DNA sequence: TGCGCCAGCGAGGGACTAGCGGGAATCTATGAGCAGTTCTTC. Translating it yields CASEGLAGIYEQFF.

This clone occurred a few times. The chain uses TRBV27 and TRBJ1-4; D uncertain. Germline values: CDR1 MNHEY, CDR2 SMNVEV (reference sequence). The length of the CDR3 is 14 residues. V lost 6 bases and J lost 0, with 8 bases in between. The CDR3 DNA follows: TGTGCCAGCAGGGTTGGGCCAACTAATGAAAAACTGTTTTTT. It codes for CASRVGPTNEKLFF.